The 2 T cell receptor beta chains given below trace back to one sample, sequenced in a study of T cell responses to AZD1222 COVID-19 vaccine. Using immunoSEQ multiplex PCR, the repertoire was profiled, and TCRdb retains in-frame clones only, with some absent. The sample includes 45,000 to 65,000 clones, 80% to 90% of them seen just once. The input for sequencing was peripheral blood, taken on day 0 of AZD1222 vaccination. These receptors all come from an adult in good health.

This chain links TRBV18 with TRBJ1-2, with TRBD1 as a possible D gene (5 bases). Germline V gene lookup returns CDR1 KGHSH and CDR2 LQKENI. This CDR3 comprises 14 residues. Trimming shortened V by 0 bases and J by 8 bases, and 13 bases separated the two germline ends. As DNA, the CDR3 is TGTGCCAGCTCACCACCAGCGGGGGTTGAGGGCTACACCTTC. Translation: CASSPPAGVEGYTF.

This clone has a single count. The chain couples TRBV4-1 to TRBJ1-1; 9 bases align to TRBD1. CDR3 length equals 17 residues. The V gene's germline CDR1 is MGHRA and CDR2 YSYEKL. V shed 1 base and J 1 base; nucleotides not matched to a gene: 7. The DNA for the CDR3 is TGCGCCAGCAGCCAAGCTCCACAGGGGGCCTCGAACACTGAAGCTTTCTTT. This translates into CASSQAPQGASNTEAFF.